This is a list of T cell receptor beta chains from one sample in a study of T cell changes during pregnancy in multiple sclerosis. Only in-frame clones appear in the TCRdb table, and some are missing; sequencing was by immunoSEQ multiplex PCR. The sample has 70,000 to 95,000 clones, about 89% seen once. Sequencing was performed on peripheral blood, taken before pregnancy. These receptor sequences come from a female donor with multiple sclerosis, enrolled in a pregnancy study. Each CDR3 is given with its conserved first and last residue. The D gene is left open where the match is weak. Part of the rows lack a size; the others show once, few, many or a class for expanded clones.

v_gene	abundance	d_gene	j_gene	CDR3aa	CDR3nt
TRBV5-1	-	-	TRBJ2-5	CASSFESGETQYF	TGCGCCAGCAGCTTCGAATCCGGGGAGACCCAGTACTTC
TRBV5-1	-	TRBD1	TRBJ1-1	CASSTLTGVTEAFF	TGCGCCAGCAGCACCCTGACAGGGGTGACTGAAGCTTTCTTT
TRBV6-5	-	TRBD1	TRBJ2-2	CASSLGQGATGELFF	TGTGCCAGCAGTCTGGGCCAGGGGGCTACCGGGGAGCTGTTTTTT
TRBV27	-	TRBD1	TRBJ1-2	CASTGQDSDGYTF	TGTGCCAGCACGGGACAGGATAGTGATGGCTACACCTTC
TRBV10-1	medium-sized	-	TRBJ1-5	CAKHGAYSNQPQHF	TGCGCAAAGCACGGAGCTTATAGCAATCAGCCCCAGCATTTT
TRBV7-3	-	TRBD2	TRBJ2-5	CASSLAGGAGETQYF	TGTGCCAGCAGCTTAGCCGGGGGGGCCGGGGAGACCCAGTACTTC
TRBV5-4	once	-	TRBJ2-7	CASSFGAYEQYF	TGTGCCAGCAGCTTCGGGGCCTACGAGCAGTACTTC
TRBV27	-	-	TRBJ1-6	CASAFRGSPLHF	TGTGCCAGCGCCTTCCGAGGTTCACCCCTCCACTTT
TRBV27	-	-	TRBJ2-1	CASSARSNEQFF	TGTGCCAGCAGTGCTCGTAGCAATGAGCAGTTCTTC
TRBV2	-	TRBD2	TRBJ2-5	CASSDRTSPKETQYF	TGTGCCAGCAGTGACAGGACTAGCCCTAAAGAGACCCAGTACTTC
TRBV28	-	TRBD1	TRBJ1-5	CASSLGQGAGQPQHF	TGTGCCAGCAGTCTTGGACAGGGGGCAGGTCAGCCCCAGCATTTT
TRBV27	-	-	TRBJ1-1	CASSLGVYTEAFF	TGTGCCAGCAGTTTGGGAGTTTACACTGAAGCTTTCTTT